This T cell receptor beta chain was sequenced for a study of blood T cell repertoires in COVID-19. In the study overall: The cDNA or gDNA used as material had been derived from T cells, B-cell-depleted T cells, or PBMCs.

The CDR3 runs to 14 residues. CDR1 and CDR2 (germline): KGHDR, SFDVKD. V was clipped by 5 bases and J by 8 bases, with 14 bases between them. Method: immunoSEQ multiplex PCR; TCRdb's copy keeps in-frame clones and lacks some. The sample comprises 70,000 or so clones, around 70% of which are singletons, and 20% to 25% rests with the top ten. The chain uses TRBV24-1 and TRBJ1-4, with D unresolved. The material sequenced was peripheral blood. The receptor was derived from a man aged 70 or older with acute or convalescent COVID-19. The CDR3 nucleotides read TGTGCCACCAGTGGAGCAGGCTCGAAAGAAAAACTGTTTTTT. Protein: CATSGAGSKEKLFF.